Here is one T cell receptor (beta chain) with its context. The table came from immunoSEQ multiplex PCR; TCRdb's copy has only in-frame clones and leaves some out. The sample includes about 80,000 clones, about nine tenths of them seen just once. The sample comes from a study of control samples from healthy donors and cancer patients. In germline, CDR1 is LGHNA, CDR2 YSLEER. Trimming took off 3 bases at V and 8 bases at J, with 22 bases between the two ends. The CDR3 is 16 amino acids. The receptor was isolated from a man in his fifties in good health. The chain recombines TRBV4-3 with TRBJ1-2; TRBD1 might be the D (6 bases). Sample: blood. The chain's CDR3 is CASSQSLQGFNRGYTF. CDR3 bases: TGCGCCAGCAGCCAGAGTTTACAGGGATTTAATAGGGGCTACACCTTC.